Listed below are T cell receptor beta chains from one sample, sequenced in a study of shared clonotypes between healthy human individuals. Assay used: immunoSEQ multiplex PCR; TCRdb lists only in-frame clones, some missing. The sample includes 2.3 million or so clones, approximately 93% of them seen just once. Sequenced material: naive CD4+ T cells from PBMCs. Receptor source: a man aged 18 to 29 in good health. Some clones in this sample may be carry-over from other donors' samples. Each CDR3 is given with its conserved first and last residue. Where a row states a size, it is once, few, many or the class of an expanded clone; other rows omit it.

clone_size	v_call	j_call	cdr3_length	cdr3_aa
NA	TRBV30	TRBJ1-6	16	CAWRTLGSSYNSPLHF
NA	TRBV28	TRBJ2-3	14	CASSPPGSTDTQYF
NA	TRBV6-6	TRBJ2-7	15	CASSSPLAGPYEQYF
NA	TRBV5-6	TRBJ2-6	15	CASSLTSSGANVLTF
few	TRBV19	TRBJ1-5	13	CASSDKPNQPQHF
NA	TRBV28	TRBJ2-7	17	CASSSTRTDRGIYEQYF
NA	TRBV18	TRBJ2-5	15	CASSPEILAKETQYF
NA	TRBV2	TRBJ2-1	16	CASRTERGSSYNEQFF
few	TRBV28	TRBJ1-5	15	CASSGPSYSNQPQHF
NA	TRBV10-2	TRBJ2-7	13	CASRGTGVYEQYF
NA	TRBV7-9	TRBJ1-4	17	CASSQPGTSSNEGKLFF
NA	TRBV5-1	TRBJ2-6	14	CASSLGEGNDVLTF
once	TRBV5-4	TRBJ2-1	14	CASSLSLAYNEQFF
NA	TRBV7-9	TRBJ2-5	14	CASSLGWSGETQYF
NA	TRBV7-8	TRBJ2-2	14	CASSWTGDTGELFF
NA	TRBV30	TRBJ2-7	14	CAGSLRLSSYEQYF
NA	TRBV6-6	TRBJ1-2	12	CASSYVDYGYTF
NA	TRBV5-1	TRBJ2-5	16	CASSRLVGGGEETQYF
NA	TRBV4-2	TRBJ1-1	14	CASSQFGGYTEAFF
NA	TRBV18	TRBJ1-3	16	CASSPDWASSGNTIYF
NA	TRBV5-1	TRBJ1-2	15	CASSFWDRAIDGYTF
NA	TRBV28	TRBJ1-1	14	CASSLGFMNTEAFF
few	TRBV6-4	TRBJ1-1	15	CASSDSSTGRTEAFF
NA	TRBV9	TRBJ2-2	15	CASSLQGAQAGELFF
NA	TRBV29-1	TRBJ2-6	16	CSVGTGAGSGANVLTF
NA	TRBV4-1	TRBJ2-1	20	CASSQEDLGPSGTSYNEQFF
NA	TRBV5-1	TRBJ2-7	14	CASSKGPPLDEQYF
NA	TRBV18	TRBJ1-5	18	CASSPIPSLYRSNQPQHF
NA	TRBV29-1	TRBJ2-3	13	CSVHGPLADTQYF
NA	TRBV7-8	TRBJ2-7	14	CASSSSSGSYEQYF